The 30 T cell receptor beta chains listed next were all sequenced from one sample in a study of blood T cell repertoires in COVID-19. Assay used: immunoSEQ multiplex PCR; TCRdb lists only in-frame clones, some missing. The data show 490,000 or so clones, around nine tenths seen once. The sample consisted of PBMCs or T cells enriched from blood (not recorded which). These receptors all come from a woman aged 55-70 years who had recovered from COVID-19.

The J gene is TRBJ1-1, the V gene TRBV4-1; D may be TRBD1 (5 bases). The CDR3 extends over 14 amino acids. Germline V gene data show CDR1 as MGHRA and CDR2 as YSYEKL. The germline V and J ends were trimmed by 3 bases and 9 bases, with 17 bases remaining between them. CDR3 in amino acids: CASSHHGTGEKAFF. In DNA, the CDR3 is TGCGCCAGCAGCCACCACGGGACGGGGGAGAAAGCTTTCTTT.

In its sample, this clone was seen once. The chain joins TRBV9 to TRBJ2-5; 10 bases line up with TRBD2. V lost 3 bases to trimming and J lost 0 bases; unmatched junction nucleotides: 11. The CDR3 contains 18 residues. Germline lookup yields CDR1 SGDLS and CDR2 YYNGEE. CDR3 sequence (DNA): TGTGCCAGCAGCGCTCTTTCTAGCGGGGGCCCGTACCAAGAGACCCAGTACTTC. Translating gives CASSALSSGGPYQETQYF.

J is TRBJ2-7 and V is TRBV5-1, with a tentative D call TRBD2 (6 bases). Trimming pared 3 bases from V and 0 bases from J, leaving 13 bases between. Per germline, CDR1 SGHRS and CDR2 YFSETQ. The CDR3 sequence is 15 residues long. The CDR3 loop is CASSSFAGSSYEQYF. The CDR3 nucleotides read TGCGCCAGCAGCTCTTTTGCGGGGAGCTCCTACGAGCAGTACTTC.

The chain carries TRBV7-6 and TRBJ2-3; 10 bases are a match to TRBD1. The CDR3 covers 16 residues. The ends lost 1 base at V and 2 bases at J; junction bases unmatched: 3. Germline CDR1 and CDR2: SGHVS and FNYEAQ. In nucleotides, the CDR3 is TGTGCCAGCAGCTTAGGGACAGGGGGGGTCACAGATACGCAGTATTTT. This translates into CASSLGTGGVTDTQYF. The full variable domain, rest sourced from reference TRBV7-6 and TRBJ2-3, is GAGVSQSPRYKVTKRGQDVALRCDPISGHVSLYWYRQALGQGPEFLTYFNYEAQQDKSGLPNDRFSAERPEGSISTLTIQRTEQRDSAMYRCASSLGTGGVTDTQYFGPGTRLTVL.

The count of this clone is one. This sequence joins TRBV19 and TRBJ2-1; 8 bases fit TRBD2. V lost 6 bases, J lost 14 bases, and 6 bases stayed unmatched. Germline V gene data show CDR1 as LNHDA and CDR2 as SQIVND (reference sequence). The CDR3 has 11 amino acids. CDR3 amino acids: CASRGPGLEFF. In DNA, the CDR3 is TGTGCCAGTAGGGGCCCGGGACTAGAGTTCTTC.

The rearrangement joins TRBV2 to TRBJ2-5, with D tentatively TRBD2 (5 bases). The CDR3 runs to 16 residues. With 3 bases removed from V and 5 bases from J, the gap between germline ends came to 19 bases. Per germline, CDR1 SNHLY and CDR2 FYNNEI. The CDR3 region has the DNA TGTGCCAGCAGTGATGCGGACTTTCGGGGTAGGGAGACCCAGTACTTC. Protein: CASSDADFRGRETQYF.

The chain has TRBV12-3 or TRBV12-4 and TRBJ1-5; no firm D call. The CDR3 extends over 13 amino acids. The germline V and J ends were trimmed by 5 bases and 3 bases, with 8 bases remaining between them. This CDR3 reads CASSAGVNQPQHF. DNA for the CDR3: TGTGCCAGCAGTGCGGGCGTCAATCAGCCCCAGCATTTT.

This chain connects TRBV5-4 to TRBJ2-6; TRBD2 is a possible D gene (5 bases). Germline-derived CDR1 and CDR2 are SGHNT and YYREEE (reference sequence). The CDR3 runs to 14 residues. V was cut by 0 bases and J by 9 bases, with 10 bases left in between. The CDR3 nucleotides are TGTGCCAGCAGCTTGGGAAGGGAGCACAACGTCCTGACTTTC. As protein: CASSLGREHNVLTF.

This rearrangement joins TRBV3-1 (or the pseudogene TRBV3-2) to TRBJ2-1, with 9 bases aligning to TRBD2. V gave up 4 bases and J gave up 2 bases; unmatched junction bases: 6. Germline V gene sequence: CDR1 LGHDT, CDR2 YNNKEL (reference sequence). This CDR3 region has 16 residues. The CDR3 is CASSLRRGGAYNEQFF. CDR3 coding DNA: TGTGCCAGCAGCCTCAGGCGCGGGGGGGCCTACAATGAGCAGTTCTTC.

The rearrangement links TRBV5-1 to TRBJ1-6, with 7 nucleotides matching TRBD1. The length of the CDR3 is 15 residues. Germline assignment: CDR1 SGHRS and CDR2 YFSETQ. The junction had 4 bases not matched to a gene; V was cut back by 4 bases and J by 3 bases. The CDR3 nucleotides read TGCGCCAGCAGCCTGCGGGACAGCTATAATTCACCCCTCCACTTT. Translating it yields CASSLRDSYNSPLHF.

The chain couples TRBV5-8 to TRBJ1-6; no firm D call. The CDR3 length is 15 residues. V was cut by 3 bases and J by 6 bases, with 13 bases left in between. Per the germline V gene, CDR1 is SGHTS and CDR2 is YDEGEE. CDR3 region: CASSSPSWLNSPLHF. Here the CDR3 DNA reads TGTGCCAGCAGCTCCCCTTCGTGGCTTAATTCACCCCTCCACTTT.

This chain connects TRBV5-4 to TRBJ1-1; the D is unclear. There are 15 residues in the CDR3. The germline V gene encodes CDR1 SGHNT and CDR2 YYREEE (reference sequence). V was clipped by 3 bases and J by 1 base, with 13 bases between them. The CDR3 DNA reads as TGTGCCAGCAGCTCCCTGACCCGAGGGAACACTGAAGCTTTCTTT. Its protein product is CASSSLTRGNTEAFF.

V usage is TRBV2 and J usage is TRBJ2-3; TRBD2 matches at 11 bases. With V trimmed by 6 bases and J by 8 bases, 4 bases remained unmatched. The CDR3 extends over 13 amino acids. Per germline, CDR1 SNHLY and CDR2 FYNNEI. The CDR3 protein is CASSSGTSGTQYF. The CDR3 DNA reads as TGTGCCAGCAGCTCCGGGACTAGCGGTACGCAGTATTTT.

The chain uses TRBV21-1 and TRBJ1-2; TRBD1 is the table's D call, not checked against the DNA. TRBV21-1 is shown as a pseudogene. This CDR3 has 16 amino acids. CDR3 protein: CASSHYWKGQGNGYTF. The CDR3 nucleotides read TGTGCCAGCAGCCACTACTGGAAGGGACAGGGGAATGGCTACACCTTC.

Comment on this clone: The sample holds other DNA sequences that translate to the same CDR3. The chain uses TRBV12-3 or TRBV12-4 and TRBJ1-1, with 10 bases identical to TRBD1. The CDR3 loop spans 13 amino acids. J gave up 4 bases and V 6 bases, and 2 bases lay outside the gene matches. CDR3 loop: CASRRQGATEAFF. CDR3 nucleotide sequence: TGTGCCAGCAGAAGACAGGGGGCCACTGAAGCTTTCTTT.

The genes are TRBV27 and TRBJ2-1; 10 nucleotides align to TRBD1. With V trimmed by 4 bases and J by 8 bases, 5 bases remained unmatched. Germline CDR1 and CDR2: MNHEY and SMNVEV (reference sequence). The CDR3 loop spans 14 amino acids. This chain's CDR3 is CASSWGQGMDEQFF. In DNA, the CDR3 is TGTGCCAGCAGTTGGGGACAGGGGATGGATGAGCAGTTCTTC.

CDR3 coding DNA: TGTGCCAGCAGCGTACCCGGTGTGGGAGGTCACGCTTTCTTT. Protein: CASSVPGVGGHAFF. The chain employs TRBV9 and TRBJ1-1; no firm D call. The germline CDR1 and CDR2 sequences are SGDLS and YYNGEE. V lost 1 base to trimming and J lost 11 bases, with 18 bases between them. This CDR3 contains 14 residues.

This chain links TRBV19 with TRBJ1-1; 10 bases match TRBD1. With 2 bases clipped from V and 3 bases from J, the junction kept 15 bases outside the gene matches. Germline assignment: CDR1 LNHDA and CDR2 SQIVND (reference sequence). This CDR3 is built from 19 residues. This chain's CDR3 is CASSIRTPRTGGGYTEAFF. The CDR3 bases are TGTGCCAGTAGTATAAGGACCCCGCGGACAGGGGGAGGGTACACTGAAGCTTTCTTT. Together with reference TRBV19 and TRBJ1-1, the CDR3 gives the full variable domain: DGGITQSPKYLFRKEGQNVTLSCEQNLNHDAMYWYRQDPGQGLRLIYYSQIVNDFQKGDIAEGYSVSREKKESFPLTVTSAQKNPTAFYLCASSIRTPRTGGGYTEAFFGQGTRLTVV.

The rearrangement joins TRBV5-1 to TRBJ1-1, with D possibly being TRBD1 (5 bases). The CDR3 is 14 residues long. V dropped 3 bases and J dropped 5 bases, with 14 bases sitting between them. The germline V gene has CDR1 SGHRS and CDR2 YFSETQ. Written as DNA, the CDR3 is TGCGCCAGCAGCTCATGGGGTTCAGGGACTGAAGCTTTCTTT. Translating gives CASSSWGSGTEAFF.

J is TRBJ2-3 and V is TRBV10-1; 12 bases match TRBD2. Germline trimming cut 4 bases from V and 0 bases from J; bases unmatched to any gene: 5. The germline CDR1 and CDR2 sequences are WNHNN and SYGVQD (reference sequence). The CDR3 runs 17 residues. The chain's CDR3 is CASSGLAGVGSTDTQYF. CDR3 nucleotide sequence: TGCGCCAGCAGTGGACTAGCGGGGGTAGGGAGCACAGATACGCAGTATTTT.

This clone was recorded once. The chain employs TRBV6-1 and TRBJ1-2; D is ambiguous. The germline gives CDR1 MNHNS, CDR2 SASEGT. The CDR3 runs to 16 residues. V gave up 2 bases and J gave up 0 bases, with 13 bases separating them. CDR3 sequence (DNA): TGTGCCAGCAGTGAATACGGGTCGGTGGCTAACTATGGCTACACCTTC. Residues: CASSEYGSVANYGYTF.

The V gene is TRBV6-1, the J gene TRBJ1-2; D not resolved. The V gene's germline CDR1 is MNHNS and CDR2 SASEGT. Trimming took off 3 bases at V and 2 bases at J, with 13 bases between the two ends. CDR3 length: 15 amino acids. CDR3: CASSDLTGKNYGYTF. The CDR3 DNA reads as TGTGCCAGCAGTGACCTGACCGGGAAGAACTATGGCTACACCTTC.

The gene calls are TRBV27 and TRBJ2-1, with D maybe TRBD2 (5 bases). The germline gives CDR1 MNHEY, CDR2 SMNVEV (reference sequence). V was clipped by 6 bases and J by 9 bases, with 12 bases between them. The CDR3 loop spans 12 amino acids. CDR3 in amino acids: CASSLIGGEQFF. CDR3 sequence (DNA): TGTGCCAGCAGCCTGATAGGAGGTGAGCAGTTCTTC.

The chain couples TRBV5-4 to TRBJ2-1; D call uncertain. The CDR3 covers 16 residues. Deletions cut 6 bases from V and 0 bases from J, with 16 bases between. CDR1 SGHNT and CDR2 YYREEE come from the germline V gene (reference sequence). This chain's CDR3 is CASTFSRGSSYNEQFF. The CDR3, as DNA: TGTGCCAGCACCTTTTCGCGCGGATCCTCCTACAATGAGCAGTTCTTC.

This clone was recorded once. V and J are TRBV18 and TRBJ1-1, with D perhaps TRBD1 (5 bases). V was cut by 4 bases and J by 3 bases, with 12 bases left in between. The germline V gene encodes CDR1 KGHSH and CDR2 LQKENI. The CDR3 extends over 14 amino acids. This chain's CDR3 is CASSQTERDTEAFF. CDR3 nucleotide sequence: TGTGCCAGCTCACAGACAGAGCGGGACACTGAAGCTTTCTTT.

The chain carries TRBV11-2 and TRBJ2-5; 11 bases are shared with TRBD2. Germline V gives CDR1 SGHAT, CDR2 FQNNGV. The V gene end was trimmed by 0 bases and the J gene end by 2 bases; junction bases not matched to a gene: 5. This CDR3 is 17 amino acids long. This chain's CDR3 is CASSLDGTSGPQETQYF. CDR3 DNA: TGTGCCAGCAGCTTAGATGGGACTAGCGGACCGCAAGAGACCCAGTACTTC. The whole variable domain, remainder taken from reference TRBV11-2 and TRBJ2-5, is EAGVAQSPRYKIIEKRQSVAFWCNPISGHATLYWYQQILGQGPKLLIQFQNNGVVDDSQLPKDRFSAERLKGVDSTLKIQPAKLEDSAVYLCASSLDGTSGPQETQYFGPGTRLLVL.

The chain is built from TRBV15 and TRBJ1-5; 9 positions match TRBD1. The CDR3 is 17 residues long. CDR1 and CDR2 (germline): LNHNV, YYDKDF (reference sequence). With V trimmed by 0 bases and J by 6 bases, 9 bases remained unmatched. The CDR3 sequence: CATSRDRGQGITQPQHF. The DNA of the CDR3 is TGTGCCACCAGCAGAGATCGGGGACAGGGAATTACTCAGCCCCAGCATTTT.

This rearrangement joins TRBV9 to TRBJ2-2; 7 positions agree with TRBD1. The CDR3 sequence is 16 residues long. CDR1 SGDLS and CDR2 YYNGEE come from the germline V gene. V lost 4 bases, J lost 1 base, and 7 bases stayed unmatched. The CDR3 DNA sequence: TGTGCCAGCAGCCCTTGGGGACAGCAGAACACCGGGGAGCTGTTTTTT. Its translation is CASSPWGQQNTGELFF.

CDR3 bases: TGTGCCAGCAGCGACAGAGGACAGGGGTCGCCCTACGAGCAGTACTTC. Encoded protein: CASSDRGQGSPYEQYF. The rearrangement uses TRBV9 and TRBJ2-7; 9 bases are a match to TRBD1. V was clipped by 3 bases and J by 2 bases; unmatched bases: 9. CDR3 length: 16 residues. Looked up from germline, CDR1 is SGDLS and CDR2 is YYNGEE.

The CDR3, as DNA: TGTGCCAGCAGCCGGCCGGGACAACAAGAGACCCAGTACTTC. This translates into CASSRPGQQETQYF. This chain joins TRBV3-1 (or the pseudogene TRBV3-2) and TRBJ2-5; maybe TRBD1 (6 bases). CDR1 LGHDT and CDR2 YNNKEL come from the germline V gene (reference sequence). This CDR3 has 14 amino acids. The V end was cut by 4 bases, the J end by 2 bases, with 11 bases between.